The rows below give T cell receptor beta chains drawn from one sample of a study of control samples from healthy donors and cancer patients. The method was immunoSEQ multiplex PCR; TCRdb's version includes in-frame clones alone and lacks a portion of them. Among some 200,000 clones, roughly 91% were seen once, and the ten largest hold more than 1.1%. What was sequenced was blood. The receptors shown here come from a man between 18 and 29 years old in good health. Each CDR3 is given with its conserved first and last residue. Each record gives: J gene, V gene, D gene, clone size, CDR3 DNA, CDR3 protein. A D gene is named only where the DNA matches it firmly. The size of a clone is reported for some rows only, either as once, few or many, or as a class for expanded clones.

J gene: TRBJ2-7; V gene: TRBV19; D gene: TRBD2; clone size: once; CDR3 DNA: TGTGCCAGTAGTATCGGACTAGCGGGGGGCTACGAGCAGTACTTC; CDR3 protein: CASSIGLAGGYEQYF
J gene: TRBJ1-4; V gene: TRBV28; D gene: .; clone size: .; CDR3 DNA: TGTGCCAGCAGCCCCAGTTCGGGGGGGAATGAAAAACTGTTTTTT; CDR3 protein: CASSPSSGGNEKLFF
J gene: TRBJ1-1; V gene: TRBV29-1; D gene: .; clone size: .; CDR3 DNA: TGCAGCGTTTTCGACGGGAAGAACACTGAAGCTTTCTTT; CDR3 protein: CSVFDGKNTEAFF
J gene: TRBJ1-6; V gene: TRBV6-5; D gene: .; clone size: .; CDR3 DNA: TGTGCCAGCAGTAGGGACGTTGACCCACCCCTCCACTTT; CDR3 protein: CASSRDVDPPLHF
J gene: TRBJ2-3; V gene: TRBV9; D gene: .; clone size: .; CDR3 DNA: TGTGCCAGCAGCGTTCGTCTCAGTGGCACAGATACGCAGTATTTT; CDR3 protein: CASSVRLSGTDTQYF
J gene: TRBJ2-5; V gene: TRBV4-2; D gene: .; clone size: .; CDR3 DNA: TGTGCCAGCAGCTATGGACGAGGGGAGACCCAGTACTTC; CDR3 protein: CASSYGRGETQYF
J gene: TRBJ2-7; V gene: TRBV27; D gene: TRBD2; clone size: .; CDR3 DNA: TGTGCCAGCAGTCGGCGGGGCAGCGGGGACTCCTACGAGCAGTACTTC; CDR3 protein: CASSRRGSGDSYEQYF
J gene: TRBJ1-2; V gene: TRBV11-2; D gene: TRBD1; clone size: .; CDR3 DNA: TGTGCCAGCAGCCAGACAGGGGGCTCTGGCTACACCTTC; CDR3 protein: CASSQTGGSGYTF
J gene: TRBJ2-5; V gene: TRBV25-1; D gene: TRBD1; clone size: .; CDR3 DNA: TGTGCCAGCAGTGAGGATCCGGACAGGGATGGGGAGACCCAGTACTTC; CDR3 protein: CASSEDPDRDGETQYF
J gene: TRBJ2-1; V gene: TRBV12-5; D gene: .; clone size: .; CDR3 DNA: TGTGCTAGTTCCGGGTCCCTCAATGAGCAGTTCTTC; CDR3 protein: CASSGSLNEQFF
J gene: TRBJ1-4; V gene: TRBV10-1; D gene: .; clone size: .; CDR3 DNA: TGCGCCAGCAGAGCACCCGGTGCAACTAATGAAAAACTGTTTTTT; CDR3 protein: CASRAPGATNEKLFF
J gene: TRBJ1-3; V gene: TRBV9; D gene: .; clone size: .; CDR3 DNA: TGTGCCAGCAGCCTAGGCTCCTTGGGGAGCTCTGGAAACACCATATATTTT; CDR3 protein: CASSLGSLGSSGNTIYF
J gene: TRBJ2-6; V gene: TRBV5-6; D gene: .; clone size: .; CDR3 DNA: TGTGCCAGCAGGGAACTCCACAGCTCTGGGGCCAACGTCCTGACTTTC; CDR3 protein: CASRELHSSGANVLTF
J gene: TRBJ2-1; V gene: TRBV6-5; D gene: .; clone size: .; CDR3 DNA: TGTGCCAGCAGTTATTCAAACCTTGGACCGGTCGGTGAGCAGTTCTTC; CDR3 protein: CASSYSNLGPVGEQFF
J gene: TRBJ2-7; V gene: TRBV18; D gene: .; clone size: .; CDR3 DNA: TGTGCCAGCTCACCGGACAGAAGCAACGAGCAGTACTTC; CDR3 protein: CASSPDRSNEQYF
J gene: TRBJ2-3; V gene: TRBV11-2; D gene: .; clone size: .; CDR3 DNA: TGTGCCAGCAGCTTAGATCGCAGGGTGGATACGCAGTATTTT; CDR3 protein: CASSLDRRVDTQYF
J gene: TRBJ1-4; V gene: TRBV15; D gene: .; clone size: .; CDR3 DNA: TGTGCCACCAGCAGAGGGGACGGTGGGGCGGAAAAACTGTTTTTT; CDR3 protein: CATSRGDGGAEKLFF
J gene: TRBJ2-5; V gene: TRBV7-8; D gene: .; clone size: .; CDR3 DNA: TGTGCCAGCAGCTTCAGGGGCAGTGAGACCCAGTACTTC; CDR3 protein: CASSFRGSETQYF
J gene: TRBJ1-1; V gene: TRBV5-6; D gene: TRBD1; clone size: .; CDR3 DNA: TGTGCCAGCAGCTTAGGACAGGGACGTGAAGCTTTCTTT; CDR3 protein: CASSLGQGREAFF
J gene: TRBJ2-3; V gene: TRBV6-5; D gene: .; clone size: .; CDR3 DNA: TGTGCCAGCAGTTACTCGATTGAATTGGGAGATACGCAGTATTTT; CDR3 protein: CASSYSIELGDTQYF
J gene: TRBJ2-5; V gene: TRBV5-1; D gene: TRBD1; clone size: .; CDR3 DNA: TGCGCCAGCAGCTTGGGTCACAGGGGGCAAGAGACCCAGTACTTC; CDR3 protein: CASSLGHRGQETQYF
J gene: TRBJ2-3; V gene: TRBV3-1/TRBV3-2; D gene: .; clone size: .; CDR3 DNA: TGTGCCAGCAGCCCGACTAGTCCTAGCACAGATACGCAGTATTTT; CDR3 protein: CASSPTSPSTDTQYF
J gene: TRBJ2-3; V gene: TRBV5-1; D gene: .; clone size: .; CDR3 DNA: TGCGCCAGCAGCTTGATACTATTAAGCACAGATACGCAGTATTTT; CDR3 protein: CASSLILLSTDTQYF
J gene: TRBJ2-7; V gene: TRBV6-5; D gene: .; clone size: .; CDR3 DNA: TGTGCCAGCAAGGAGGGGGGCCGCTACGAGCAGTACTTC; CDR3 protein: CASKEGGRYEQYF
J gene: TRBJ1-3; V gene: TRBV5-1; D gene: .; clone size: .; CDR3 DNA: TGCGCCAGCAGCTCTGACAGGCGAGACTCGGGAAACACCATATATTTT; CDR3 protein: CASSSDRRDSGNTIYF
J gene: TRBJ2-7; V gene: TRBV18; D gene: .; clone size: .; CDR3 DNA: TGTGCCAGCTCACCACGACAGGCCTACGAGCAGTACTTC; CDR3 protein: CASSPRQAYEQYF
J gene: TRBJ1-2; V gene: TRBV7-9; D gene: .; clone size: .; CDR3 DNA: TGTGCCAGCAGCTTAGGCCAGGGAAACTATGGCTACACCTTC; CDR3 protein: CASSLGQGNYGYTF
J gene: TRBJ1-2; V gene: TRBV6-5; D gene: .; clone size: .; CDR3 DNA: TGTGCCAGCAGTTACGGGCAGAACTATGGCTACACCTTC; CDR3 protein: CASSYGQNYGYTF
J gene: TRBJ2-7; V gene: TRBV30; D gene: TRBD1; clone size: .; CDR3 DNA: TGTGCCTGGAATCCGGGACAGGGGATCGAGCAGTACTTC; CDR3 protein: CAWNPGQGIEQYF
J gene: TRBJ2-6; V gene: TRBV6-5; D gene: .; clone size: .; CDR3 DNA: TGTGCCAGCAGACCCTTTTCAGGGGCCAACGTCCTGACTTTC; CDR3 protein: CASRPFSGANVLTF
J gene: TRBJ1-1; V gene: TRBV11-2; D gene: .; clone size: .; CDR3 DNA: TGTGCCAGCAGCTTAGATCCGGCGAGGCCCACTGAAGCTTTCTTT; CDR3 protein: CASSLDPARPTEAFF
J gene: TRBJ1-4; V gene: TRBV6-5; D gene: .; clone size: .; CDR3 DNA: TGTGCCAGCGGTCTAAACCTTGGGGAAAAACTGTTTTTT; CDR3 protein: CASGLNLGEKLFF
J gene: TRBJ2-7; V gene: TRBV29-1; D gene: TRBD1; clone size: .; CDR3 DNA: TGCAGCGCCGCGGGACAGGGTCTCTACGAGCAGTACTTC; CDR3 protein: CSAAGQGLYEQYF
J gene: TRBJ1-5; V gene: TRBV10-3; D gene: .; clone size: .; CDR3 DNA: TGTGCCATCAGTGATGAGGGCAGGAGTAGCAATCAGCCCCAGCATTTT; CDR3 protein: CAISDEGRSSNQPQHF
J gene: TRBJ1-6; V gene: TRBV25-1; D gene: .; clone size: .; CDR3 DNA: TGTGCCAGCAGGGCAGCCCACTCTTCACCCCTCCACTTT; CDR3 protein: CASRAAHSSPLHF
J gene: TRBJ2-1; V gene: TRBV6-5; D gene: TRBD1; clone size: .; CDR3 DNA: TGTGCCAGCAGACCCGACAGGGGAGGAGACAATGAGCAGTTCTTC; CDR3 protein: CASRPDRGGDNEQFF
J gene: TRBJ2-7; V gene: TRBV12-3/TRBV12-4; D gene: .; clone size: once; CDR3 DNA: TGTGCCAGCAGTTTTGCGACCGACGAGCAGTACTTC; CDR3 protein: CASSFATDEQYF
J gene: TRBJ2-1; V gene: TRBV10-2; D gene: .; clone size: .; CDR3 DNA: TGCGCCAGCACGAATTACAATGAGCAGTTCTTC; CDR3 protein: CASTNYNEQFF
J gene: TRBJ2-1; V gene: TRBV5-1; D gene: TRBD2; clone size: .; CDR3 DNA: TGCGCCAGCAGCCCTCCCGCGGGGGGGCTTTCCAATGAGCAGTTCTTC; CDR3 protein: CASSPPAGGLSNEQFF
J gene: TRBJ2-4; V gene: TRBV30; D gene: .; clone size: .; CDR3 DNA: TGTGCCGGGCTTCCTACAGGGATTCAGTACTTC; CDR3 protein: CAGLPTGIQYF